This T cell receptor (beta chain) is drawn from a study of CD8 T cells in ankylosing spondylitis. General observations from the study: Disease-associated clones were reportedly significantly overrepresented in matched ankylosing spondylitis synovial fluid. Clones linked to the disease showed a CD8+ phenotype. They occurred at relatively low frequencies in peripheral blood. Blood from ankylosing spondylitis patients appeared to carry a characteristic roughly 8-variant TCR beta motif.

This clonotype was observed a handful of times. The antigen is not known. Molecular-barcoded quantitative 5'-RACE produced these TCR beta libraries. TCRdb called the 5' RACE reads again in MiXCR, with one record for every CDR3 protein. The sample lists about 240,000 distinct CDR3 sequences, 8.6% occurring once. Germline V gene lookup returns CDR1 DFQATT and CDR2 SNEGSKA (reference sequence). V gave up 6 bases and J gave up 2 bases; unmatched junction bases: 11. The CDR3 runs to 15 residues. The sequenced sample consisted of blood, either unsorted or a sorted T cell fraction (not recorded which). This chain connects TRBV20-1 to TRBJ2-5; 8 bases map to TRBD1. The sequence came from a male donor with ankylosing spondylitis or in good health (not recorded which). As DNA, the CDR3 is TGCAGTGCCAGAAGGACTGGACAGGGACAAGAGACCCAGTACTTC. As protein: CSARRTGQGQETQYF.